Sequencing of this TCR beta chain was carried out in a study of T cells in Graves' hyperthyroidism and ophthalmopathy. Whole-study context: Peripheral blood was drawn at first diagnosis, prior to all treatment.

Template material for amplifying TCR beta CDR3 regions consisted of RNA transcripts. First-round RT-PCR of the TCR CDR3 relied on the HTBI primer set. MiXCR was run by TCRdb on the multiplex PCR reads, yielding one entry per CDR3 protein. The sample contains under 350,000 distinct CDR3 sequences, around 23% of which appear only once. This CDR3 spans 15 amino acids. Germline CDR1 reads SQVTM; CDR2 reads ANQGSEA. V lost 6 bases and J lost 2, with 17 bases in between. This receptor was obtained from a woman aged 50 to 60 with Graves' hyperthyroidism. The sample consisted of blood. This sequence joins TRBV29-1 and TRBJ1-5, with no clear D. The CDR3 bases are TGCAGCGTGGGTGAGGCGCGGGGTGGCAATCAGCCCCAGCATTTT. Translating gives CSVGEARGGNQPQHF.